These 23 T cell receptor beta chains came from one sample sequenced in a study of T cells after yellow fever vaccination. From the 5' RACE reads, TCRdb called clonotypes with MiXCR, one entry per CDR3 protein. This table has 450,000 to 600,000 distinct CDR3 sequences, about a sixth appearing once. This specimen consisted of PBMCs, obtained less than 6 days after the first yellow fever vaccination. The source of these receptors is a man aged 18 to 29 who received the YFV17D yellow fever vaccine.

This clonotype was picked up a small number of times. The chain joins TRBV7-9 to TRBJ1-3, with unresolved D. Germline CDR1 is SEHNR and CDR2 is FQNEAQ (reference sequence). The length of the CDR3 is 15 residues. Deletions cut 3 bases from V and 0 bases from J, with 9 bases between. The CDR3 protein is CASSFGPNSGNTIYF. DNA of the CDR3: TGTGCCAGCAGCTTCGGACCGAACTCTGGAAACACCATATATTTT.

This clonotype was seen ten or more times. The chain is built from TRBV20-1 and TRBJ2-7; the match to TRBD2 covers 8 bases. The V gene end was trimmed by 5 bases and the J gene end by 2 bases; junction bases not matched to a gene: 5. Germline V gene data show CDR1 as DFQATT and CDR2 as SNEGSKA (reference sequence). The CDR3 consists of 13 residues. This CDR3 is CSAGAGGPYEQYV. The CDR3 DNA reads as TGCAGTGCTGGGGCGGGAGGTCCCTACGAGCAGTACGTC.

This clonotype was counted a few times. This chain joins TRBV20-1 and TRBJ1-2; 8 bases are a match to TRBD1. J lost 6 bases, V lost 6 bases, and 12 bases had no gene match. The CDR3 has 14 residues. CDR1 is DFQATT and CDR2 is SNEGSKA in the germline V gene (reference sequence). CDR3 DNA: TGCAGTGCCGCTACAACGACAGGGGTCAATGGCTACACCTTC. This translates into CSAATTTGVNGYTF.

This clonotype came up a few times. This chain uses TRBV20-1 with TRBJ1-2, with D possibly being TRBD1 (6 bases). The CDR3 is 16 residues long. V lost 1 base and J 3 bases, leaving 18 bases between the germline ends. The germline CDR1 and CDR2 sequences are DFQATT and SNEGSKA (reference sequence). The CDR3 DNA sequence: TGCAGTGCTAGAGCCCAGGGGAAACGTTATGACTATGGCTACACCTTC. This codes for CSARAQGKRYDYGYTF.

The CDR3 reads CASSLSRPSYNEQFF. The DNA of the CDR3 is TGTGCCAGCAGCTTGAGTAGGCCCTCCTACAATGAGCAGTTCTTC. This rearrangement joins TRBV7-2 to TRBJ2-1, with unresolved D. Trimming cost V 3 bases and J 0 bases, with 9 bases left between them. This CDR3 spans 15 amino acids. Germline lookup yields CDR1 SGHTA and CDR2 FQGNSA.

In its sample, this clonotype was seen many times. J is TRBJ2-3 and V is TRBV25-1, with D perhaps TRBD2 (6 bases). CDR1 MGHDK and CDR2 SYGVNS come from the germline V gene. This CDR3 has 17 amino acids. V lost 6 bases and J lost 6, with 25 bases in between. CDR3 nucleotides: TGTGCCAGCAGCCCCGGGACTCATATGGGGTTTGGTGATACGCAGTATTTT. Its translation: CASSPGTHMGFGDTQYF. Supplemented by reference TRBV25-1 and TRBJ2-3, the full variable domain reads EADIYQTPRYLVIGTGKKITLECSQTMGHDKMYWYQQDPGMELHLIHYSYGVNSTEKGDLSSESTVSRIRTEHFPLTLESARPSHTSQYLCASSPGTHMGFGDTQYFGPGTRLTVL.

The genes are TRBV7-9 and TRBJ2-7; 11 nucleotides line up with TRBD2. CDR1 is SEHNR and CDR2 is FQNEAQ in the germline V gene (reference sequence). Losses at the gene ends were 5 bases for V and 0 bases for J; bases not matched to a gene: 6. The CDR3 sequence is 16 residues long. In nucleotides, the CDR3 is TGTGCCAGCAGCCATCGACTAGCGGGAAGCTCCTACGAGCAGTACGTC. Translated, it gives CASSHRLAGSSYEQYV.

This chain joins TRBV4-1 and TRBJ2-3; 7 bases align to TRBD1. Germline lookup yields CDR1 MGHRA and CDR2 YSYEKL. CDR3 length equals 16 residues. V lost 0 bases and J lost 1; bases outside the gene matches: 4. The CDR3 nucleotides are TGCGCCAGCAGCCAAGAAGGACAGGCCCGCACAGATACGCAGTATTTT. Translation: CASSQEGQARTDTQYF.

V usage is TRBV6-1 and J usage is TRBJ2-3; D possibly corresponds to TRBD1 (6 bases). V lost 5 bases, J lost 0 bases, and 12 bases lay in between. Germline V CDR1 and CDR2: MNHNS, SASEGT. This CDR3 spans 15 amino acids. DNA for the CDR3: TGTGCCAGCAGTCAGGGGAGATGGAGCACAGATACGCAGTATTTT. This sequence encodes CASSQGRWSTDTQYF.

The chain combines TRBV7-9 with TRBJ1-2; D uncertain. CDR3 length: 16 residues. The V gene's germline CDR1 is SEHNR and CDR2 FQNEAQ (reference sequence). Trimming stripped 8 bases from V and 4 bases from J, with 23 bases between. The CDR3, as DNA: TGTGCCAGCCGCGGAGATACCGGGGTCAGGACCTATGGCTACACCTTC. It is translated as CASRGDTGVRTYGYTF.

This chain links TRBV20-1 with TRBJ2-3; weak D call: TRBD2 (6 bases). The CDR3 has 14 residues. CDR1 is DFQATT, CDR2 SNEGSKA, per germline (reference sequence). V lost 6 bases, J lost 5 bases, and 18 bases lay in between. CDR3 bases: TGCAGTGCGAGAAGGTCGGTGGGGGGAGATACGCAGTATTTT. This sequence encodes CSARRSVGGDTQYF.

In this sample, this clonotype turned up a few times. CDR3 nucleotides: TGCGCCAGCAGCTCCGGAGCCTCAGGGAACACCGGGGAGCTGTTTTTT. It codes for CASSSGASGNTGELFF. This rearrangement joins TRBV5-1 to TRBJ2-2; D unresolved. The V gene's germline CDR1 is SGHRS and CDR2 YFSETQ. The CDR3 sequence is 16 residues long. The V end was cut by 3 bases, the J end by 1 base, with 13 bases between.

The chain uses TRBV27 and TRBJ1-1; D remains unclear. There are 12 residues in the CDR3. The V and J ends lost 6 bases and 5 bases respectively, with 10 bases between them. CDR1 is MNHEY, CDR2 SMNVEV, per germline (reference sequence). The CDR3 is CASRTGDTEAFF. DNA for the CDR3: TGTGCCAGCAGGACCGGGGATACTGAAGCTTTCTTT.

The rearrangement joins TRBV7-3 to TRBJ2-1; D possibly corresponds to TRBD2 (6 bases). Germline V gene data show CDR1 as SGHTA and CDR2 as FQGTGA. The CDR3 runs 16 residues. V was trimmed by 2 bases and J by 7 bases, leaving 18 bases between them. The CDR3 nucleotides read TGTGCCAGCAGCTTAGAAAGGCGGGATGGGAGGAATGAGCAGTTCTTC. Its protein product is CASSLERRDGRNEQFF.

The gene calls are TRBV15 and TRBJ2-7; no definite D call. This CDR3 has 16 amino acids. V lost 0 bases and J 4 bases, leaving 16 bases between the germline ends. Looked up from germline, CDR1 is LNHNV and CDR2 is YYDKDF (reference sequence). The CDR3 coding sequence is TGTGCCACCAGCAGAGATATTGGGGAACCAATGTACGAGCAGTACTTC. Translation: CATSRDIGEPMYEQYF. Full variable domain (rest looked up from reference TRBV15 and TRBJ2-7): DAMVIQNPRYQVTQFGKPVTLSCSQTLNHNVMYWYQQKSSQAPKLLFHYYDKDFNNEADTPDNFQSRRPNTSFCFLDIRSPGLGDTAMYLCATSRDIGEPMYEQYFGPGTRLTVT.

The chain's CDR3 is CASSLVGGRLTDTEAFF. Here the CDR3 DNA reads TGTGCCAGCAGCTTAGTTGGGGGCAGGTTGACTGACACTGAAGCTTTCTTT. The V gene is TRBV7-6, the J gene TRBJ1-1; a weak D match, TRBD1 (6 bases). Trimming pared 1 base from V and 3 bases from J, leaving 18 bases between. CDR1 and CDR2 from the germline V gene are SGHVS and FNYEAQ. The CDR3 is 17 residues long.

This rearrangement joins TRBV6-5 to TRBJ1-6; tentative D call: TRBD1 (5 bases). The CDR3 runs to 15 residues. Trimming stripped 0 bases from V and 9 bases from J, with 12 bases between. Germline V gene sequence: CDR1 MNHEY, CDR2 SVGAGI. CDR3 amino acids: CASSYSAGPGSPLHF. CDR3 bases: TGTGCCAGCAGTTACTCAGCGGGACCCGGTTCACCCCTCCACTTT.

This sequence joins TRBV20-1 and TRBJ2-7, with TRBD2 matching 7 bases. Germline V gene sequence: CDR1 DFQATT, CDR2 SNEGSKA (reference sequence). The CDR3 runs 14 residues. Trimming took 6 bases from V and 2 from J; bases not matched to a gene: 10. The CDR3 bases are TGCAGTGCCTGGGGGGGGGATACCCCCTACGAGCAGTACGTC. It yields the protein CSAWGGDTPYEQYV.

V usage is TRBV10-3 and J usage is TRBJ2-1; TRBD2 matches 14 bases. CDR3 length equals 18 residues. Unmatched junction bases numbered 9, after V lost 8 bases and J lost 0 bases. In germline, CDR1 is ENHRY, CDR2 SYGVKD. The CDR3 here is CAILQTSGGGSSYNEQFF. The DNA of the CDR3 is TGTGCCATCCTTCAGACTAGCGGGGGGGGGAGCTCCTACAATGAGCAGTTCTTC.

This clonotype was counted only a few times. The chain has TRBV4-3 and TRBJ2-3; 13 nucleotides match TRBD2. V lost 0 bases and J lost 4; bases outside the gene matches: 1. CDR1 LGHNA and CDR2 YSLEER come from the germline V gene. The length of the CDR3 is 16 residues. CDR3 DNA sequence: TGCGCCAGCAGCCAAGAAACTAGCGGGGGGGCAGATACGCAGTATTTT. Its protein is CASSQETSGGADTQYF.

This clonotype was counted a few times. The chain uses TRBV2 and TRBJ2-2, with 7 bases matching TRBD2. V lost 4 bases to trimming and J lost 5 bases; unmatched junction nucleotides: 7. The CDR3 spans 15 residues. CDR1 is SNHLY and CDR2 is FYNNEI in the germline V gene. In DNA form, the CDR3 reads TGTGCCAGCAGTGTAAGGACTAGTTCGACCGGGGAGCTGTTTTTT. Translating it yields CASSVRTSSTGELFF.

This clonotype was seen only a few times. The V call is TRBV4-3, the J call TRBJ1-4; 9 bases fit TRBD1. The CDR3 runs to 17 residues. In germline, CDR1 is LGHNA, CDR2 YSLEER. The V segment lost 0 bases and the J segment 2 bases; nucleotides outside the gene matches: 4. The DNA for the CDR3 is TGCGCCAGCAGCCAAGATCGAGGGACAGGGACTAATGAAAAACTGTTTTTT. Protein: CASSQDRGTGTNEKLFF.

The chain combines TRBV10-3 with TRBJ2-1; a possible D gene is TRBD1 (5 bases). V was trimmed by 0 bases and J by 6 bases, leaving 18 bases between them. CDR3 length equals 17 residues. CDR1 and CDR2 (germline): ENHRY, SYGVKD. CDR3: CAISESNVRVFGNEQFF. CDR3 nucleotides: TGTGCCATCAGTGAGTCGAATGTCAGGGTCTTTGGCAATGAGCAGTTCTTC.